This paragraph reports one T cell receptor (beta chain). The antigen is undetermined. Profiled with immunoSEQ multiplex PCR; TCRdb holds only in-frame clones, not every one. This repertoire shows more than 550,000 clones, over 55% found once; its top ten account for around 1.7%. The CDR3 loop spans 19 amino acids. V trimming: 3 bases; J trimming: 2 bases; junction bases outside the gene matches: 17. The V gene's germline CDR1 is MGHRA and CDR2 YSYEKL. The data stem from a study of shared clonotypes between healthy human individuals. Study findings and constraints: Represented diversity, genetic and exposure-history alike, was limited by few donors. At large depth, rarefaction still showed sorted-subset sequencing to be incomplete.

The receptor's source is a woman aged 25-40 years in good health. The V and J genes are TRBV4-1 and TRBJ2-3, with 7 positions matching TRBD2. The sample was memory CD4+ T cells sorted from blood. Noted subset: CD45RA-negative fraction. The CDR3 sequence: CASSQVRGGETSLTDTQYF. CDR3 coding DNA: TGCGCCAGCAGCCAGGTTCGCGGGGGTGAAACATCCCTCACAGATACGCAGTATTTT.